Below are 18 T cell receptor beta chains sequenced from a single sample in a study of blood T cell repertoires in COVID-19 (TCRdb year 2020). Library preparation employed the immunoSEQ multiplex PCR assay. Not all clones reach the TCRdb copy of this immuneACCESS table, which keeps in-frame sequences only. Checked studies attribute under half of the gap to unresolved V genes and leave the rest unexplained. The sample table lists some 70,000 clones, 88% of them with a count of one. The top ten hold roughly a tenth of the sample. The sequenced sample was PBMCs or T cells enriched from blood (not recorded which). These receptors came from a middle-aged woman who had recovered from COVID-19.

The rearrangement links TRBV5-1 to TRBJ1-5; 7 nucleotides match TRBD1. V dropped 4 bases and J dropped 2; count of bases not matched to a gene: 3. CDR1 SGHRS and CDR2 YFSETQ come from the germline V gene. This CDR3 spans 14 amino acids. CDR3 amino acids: CASSLTGGNQPQHF. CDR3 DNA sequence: TGCGCCAGCAGCCTCACAGGGGGCAATCAGCCCCAGCATTTT.

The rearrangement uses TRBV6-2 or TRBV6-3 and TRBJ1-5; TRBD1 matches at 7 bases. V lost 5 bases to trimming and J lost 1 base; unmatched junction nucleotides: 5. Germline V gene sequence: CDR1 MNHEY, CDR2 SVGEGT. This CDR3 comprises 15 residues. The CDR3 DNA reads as TGTGCCAGCAGTCGCCAGGGGGTAAGCAATCAGCCCCAGCATTTT. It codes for CASSRQGVSNQPQHF.

This CDR3 reads CASSPRGGGYTF. The CDR3 nucleotides are TGTGCCAGCAGCCCGCGAGGGGGAGGCTACACCTTC. J is TRBJ1-2 and V is TRBV13, with D perhaps matching TRBD1 (6 bases). Trimming took 5 bases from V and 8 from J, leaving 12 bases between them. The CDR3 covers 12 residues. The germline V gene encodes CDR1 PRHDT and CDR2 FYEKMQ (reference sequence).

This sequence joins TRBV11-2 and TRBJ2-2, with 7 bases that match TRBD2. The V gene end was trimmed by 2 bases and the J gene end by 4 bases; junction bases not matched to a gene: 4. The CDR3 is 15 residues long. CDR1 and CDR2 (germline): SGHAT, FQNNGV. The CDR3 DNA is TGTGCCAGCAGCTTAAAACCGGGGGGCACCGGGGAGCTGTTTTTT. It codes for CASSLKPGGTGELFF.

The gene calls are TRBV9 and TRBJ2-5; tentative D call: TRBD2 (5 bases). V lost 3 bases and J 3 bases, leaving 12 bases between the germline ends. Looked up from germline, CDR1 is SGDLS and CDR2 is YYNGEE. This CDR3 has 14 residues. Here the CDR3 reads CASSDSDYKETQYF. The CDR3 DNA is TGTGCCAGCAGCGATTCAGACTACAAAGAGACCCAGTACTTC.

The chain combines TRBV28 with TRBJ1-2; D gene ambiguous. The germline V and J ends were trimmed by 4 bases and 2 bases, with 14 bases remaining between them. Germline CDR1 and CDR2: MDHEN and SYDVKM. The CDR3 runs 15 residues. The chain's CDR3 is CASSSRGSPNYGYTF. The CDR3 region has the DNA TGTGCCAGCAGTTCCCGGGGTTCCCCAAACTATGGCTACACCTTC.

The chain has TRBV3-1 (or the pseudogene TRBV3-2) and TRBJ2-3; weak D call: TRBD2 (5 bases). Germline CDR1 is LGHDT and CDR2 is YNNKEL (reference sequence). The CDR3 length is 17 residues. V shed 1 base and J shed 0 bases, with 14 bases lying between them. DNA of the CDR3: TGTGCCAGCAGCCAAGGGGGAGCGGCTCCTAGCACAGATACGCAGTATTTT. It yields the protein CASSQGGAAPSTDTQYF.

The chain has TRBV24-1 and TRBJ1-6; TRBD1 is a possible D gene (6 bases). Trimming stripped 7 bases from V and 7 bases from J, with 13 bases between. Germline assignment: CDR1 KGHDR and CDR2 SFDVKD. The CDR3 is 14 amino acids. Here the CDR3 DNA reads TGTGCCACCAGCGAGGGGGGGACAAATTCACCCCTCCACTTT. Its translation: CATSEGGTNSPLHF.

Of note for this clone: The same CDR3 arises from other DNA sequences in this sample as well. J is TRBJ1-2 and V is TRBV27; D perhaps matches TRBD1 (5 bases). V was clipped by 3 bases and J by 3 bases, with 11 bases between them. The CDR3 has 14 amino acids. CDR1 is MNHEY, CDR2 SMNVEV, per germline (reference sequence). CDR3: CASSLGQGDYGYTF. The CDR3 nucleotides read TGTGCCAGCAGTTTGGGGCAGGGTGACTATGGCTACACCTTC.

CDR3 nucleotide sequence: TGTGCCAGCAGCTTAGTGGGGGCCCCCCAAGAGACCCAGTACTTC. Its protein product is CASSLVGAPQETQYF. The chain employs TRBV11-2 and TRBJ2-5; the D gene is possibly TRBD1 (6 bases). V lost 1 base and J lost 1, with 10 bases in between. The CDR3 has 15 residues. Germline loops: CDR1 SGHAT, CDR2 FQNNGV.

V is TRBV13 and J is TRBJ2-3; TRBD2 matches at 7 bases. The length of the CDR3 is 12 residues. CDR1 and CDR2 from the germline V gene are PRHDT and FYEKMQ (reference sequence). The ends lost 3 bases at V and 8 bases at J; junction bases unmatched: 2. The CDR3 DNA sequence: TGTGCCAGCAGCTTGGGGGGGGTTACGCAGTATTTT. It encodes CASSLGGVTQYF.

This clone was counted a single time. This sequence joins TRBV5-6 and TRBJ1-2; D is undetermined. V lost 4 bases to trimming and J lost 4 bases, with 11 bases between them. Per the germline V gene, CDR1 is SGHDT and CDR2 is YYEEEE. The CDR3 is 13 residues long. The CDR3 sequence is CASSKTGSYGYTF. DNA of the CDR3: TGTGCCAGCAGCAAAACCGGGAGCTATGGCTACACCTTC.

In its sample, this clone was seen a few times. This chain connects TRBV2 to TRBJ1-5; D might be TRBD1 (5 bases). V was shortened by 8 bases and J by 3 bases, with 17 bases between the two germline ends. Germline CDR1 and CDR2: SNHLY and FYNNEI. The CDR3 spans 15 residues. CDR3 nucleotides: TGTGCCAGCGGCGTAGGGGCAGGCCCCAATCAGCCCCAGCATTTT. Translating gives CASGVGAGPNQPQHF.

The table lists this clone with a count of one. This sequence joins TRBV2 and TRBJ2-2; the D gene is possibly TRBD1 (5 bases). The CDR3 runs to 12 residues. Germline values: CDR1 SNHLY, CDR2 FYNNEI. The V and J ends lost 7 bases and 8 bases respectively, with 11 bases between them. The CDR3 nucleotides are TGTGCCAGCACGGTCAGGGCTGGGGAGCTGTTTTTT. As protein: CASTVRAGELFF.

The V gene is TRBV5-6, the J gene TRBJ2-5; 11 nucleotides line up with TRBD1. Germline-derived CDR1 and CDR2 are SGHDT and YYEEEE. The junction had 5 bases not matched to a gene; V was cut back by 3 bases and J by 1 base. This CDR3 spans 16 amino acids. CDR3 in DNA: TGTGCCAGCAGCTCCGGGACAGGGGGGATCCAAGAGACCCAGTACTTC. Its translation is CASSSGTGGIQETQYF.

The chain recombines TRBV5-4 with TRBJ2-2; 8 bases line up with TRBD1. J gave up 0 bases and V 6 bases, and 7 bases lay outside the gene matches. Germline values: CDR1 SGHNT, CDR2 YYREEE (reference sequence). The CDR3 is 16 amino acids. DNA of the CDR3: TGTGCCAGCACCTCAAGGACAGGGACGAACACCGGGGAGCTGTTTTTT. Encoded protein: CASTSRTGTNTGELFF.

This CDR3 reads CASSGLVWGNEQFF. As DNA, the CDR3 is TGTGCCAGCAGTGGACTAGTTTGGGGCAATGAGCAGTTCTTC. This chain links TRBV2 with TRBJ2-1; the D gene is possibly TRBD2 (6 bases). The CDR3 has 14 residues. Trimming cost V 4 bases and J 6 bases, with 13 bases left between them. The germline CDR1 and CDR2 sequences are SNHLY and FYNNEI.

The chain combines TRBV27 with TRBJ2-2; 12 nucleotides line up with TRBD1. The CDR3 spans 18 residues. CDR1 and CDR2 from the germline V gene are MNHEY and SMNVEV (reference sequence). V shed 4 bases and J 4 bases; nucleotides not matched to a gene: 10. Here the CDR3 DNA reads TGTGCCAGCAGTTCGGGACAGGGGGCGCTTCTAGGCACCGGGGAGCTGTTTTTT. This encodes CASSSGQGALLGTGELFF.